These 17 T cell receptor beta chains were sequenced from one sample in a study of blood T cells in healthy people across ages. It was with a sample-barcoded 5' primer and a J-beta primer mix that a second PCR of roughly 6 to 12 cycles was run. One entry per CDR3 protein, called by TCRdb with MiXCR from the 5' RACE reads. This table holds hundreds of thousands of distinct CDR3 sequences, around 45% found once. Sequencing used blood. These receptors originate from a man aged 55 to 70 in good health.

The rearrangement uses TRBV6-5 and TRBJ2-3; TRBD2 agrees at 8 bases. V lost 6 bases to trimming and J lost 2 bases; unmatched junction nucleotides: 10. The germline gives CDR1 MNHEY, CDR2 SVGAGI. The CDR3 has 16 amino acids. CDR3 DNA: TGTGCCAGCAGCTCCCTGGGGCGGGGGGCCACAGATACGCAGTATTTT. Amino acid sequence: CASSSLGRGATDTQYF.

This clonotype was found a few times. The V call is TRBV7-2, the J call TRBJ2-3, with TRBD2 matching 7 bases. The CDR3 covers 17 residues. Trimming cost V 3 bases and J 2 bases; bases outside gene matches: 11. The germline V gene encodes CDR1 SGHTA and CDR2 FQGNSA. DNA for the CDR3: TGTGCCAGCAGCTTGGGAGGGGCACCAGGGCCCACAGATACGCAGTATTTT. Encoded protein: CASSLGGAPGPTDTQYF.

V usage is TRBV29-1 and J usage is TRBJ1-1; D remains ambiguous. CDR1 SQVTM and CDR2 ANQGSEA come from the germline V gene. The CDR3 contains 11 residues. V was clipped by 4 bases and J by 5 bases, with 8 bases between them. The CDR3 nucleotides read TGCAGCGTTGCCTTAGTTACTGAAGCTTTCTTT. Protein: CSVALVTEAFF.

This clonotype has a handful of counts. The CDR3 loop is CASSPRTGTRETQYF. The DNA of the CDR3 is TGTGCCAGCAGCCCGCGGACAGGGACGCGGGAGACCCAGTACTTC. This sequence joins TRBV7-2 and TRBJ2-5; 8 bases are a match to TRBD1. The ends lost 5 bases at V and 5 bases at J; junction bases unmatched: 10. In germline, CDR1 is SGHTA, CDR2 FQGNSA. CDR3 size: 15 residues. The full variable domain, its missing parts supplied by reference TRBV7-2 and TRBJ2-5, is GAGVSQSPSNKVTEKGKDVELRCDPISGHTALYWYRQSLGQGLEFLIYFQGNSAPDKSGLPSDRFSAERTGGSVSTLTIQRTQQEDSAVYLCASSPRTGTRETQYFGPGTRLLVL.

V gene TRBV5-1 combines with J gene TRBJ2-4, with 7 bases fitting TRBD1. This CDR3 comprises 14 residues. V trimming: 7 bases; J trimming: 4 bases; junction bases outside the gene matches: 8. Germline V gives CDR1 SGHRS, CDR2 YFSETQ. CDR3: CASSGGTAKNIQYF. In DNA, the CDR3 is TGCGCCAGCTCCGGTGGGACAGCAAAAAACATTCAGTACTTC.

This clonotype appeared a few times. The genes are TRBV24-1 and TRBJ2-1; a possible D gene is TRBD2 (6 bases). Germline CDR1 KGHDR, CDR2 SFDVKD. This CDR3 has 15 amino acids. Trimming took off 7 bases at V and 0 bases at J, with 12 bases between the two ends. CDR3 nucleotide sequence: TGTGCCACCAGCTCGGGGGAGAGCTCCTACAATGAGCAGTTCTTC. Protein product: CATSSGESSYNEQFF.

The chain is built from TRBV7-6 and TRBJ1-2; TRBD1 might be the D (5 bases). The CDR3 sequence is 15 residues long. Germline V CDR1 and CDR2: SGHVS, FNYEAQ. Trimming removed 1 base from V and 1 base from J, with 10 bases in between. CDR3 in DNA: TGTGCCAGCAGCTTAGAAAGGGGACTTAACTATGGCTACACCTTC. Amino acid sequence: CASSLERGLNYGYTF.

J is TRBJ1-1 and V is TRBV29-1; D gene unclear. Germline V gives CDR1 SQVTM, CDR2 ANQGSEA. The CDR3 runs 11 residues. Between the trimmed V and J ends, which lost 5 bases and 7 bases, there was a span of 11 bases. Here the CDR3 reads CSVLTGDEAFF. The CDR3 nucleotides are TGCAGCGTTCTAACTGGGGATGAAGCTTTCTTT.

This clonotype was counted only a few times. This chain connects TRBV5-1 to TRBJ2-3; D unresolved. The CDR3 loop spans 13 amino acids. Germline V CDR1 and CDR2: SGHRS, YFSETQ. Trimming removed 4 bases from V and 3 bases from J, with 9 bases in between. CDR3 region: CASSPPRTDTQYF. The CDR3 DNA sequence: TGCGCCAGCAGCCCCCCTAGGACAGATACGCAGTATTTT.

A remark on this clonotype: The junction shows a germline mismatch at one end, possibly a read error. The chain has TRBV5-5 and TRBJ2-7; 8 bases line up with TRBD1. The CDR3 totals 14 residues. CDR1 is SGHKS and CDR2 is YYEKEE in the germline V gene (reference sequence). In DNA, the CDR3 is TGTGCCAACAGCTTGGGACAGGTATCCTACGAGCAGTACTTC. This translates into CANSLGQVSYEQYF.

This rearrangement joins TRBV7-9 to TRBJ2-5, with 10 bases that match TRBD1. V shed 5 bases, J shed 11 bases, and the junction held 11 bases outside the gene matches. The CDR3 covers 14 residues. Germline V gene lookup returns CDR1 SEHNR and CDR2 FQNEAQ (reference sequence). Here the CDR3 reads CASSHGTGETGQYF. As DNA, the CDR3 is TGTGCCAGCAGCCACGGGACAGGGGAAACTGGGCAGTACTTC.

V is TRBV20-1 and J is TRBJ2-3; TRBD1 matches at 9 bases. Germline lookup yields CDR1 DFQATT and CDR2 SNEGSKA (reference sequence). The CDR3 has 15 amino acids. Trimming at V came to 3 bases and at J to 6 bases, leaving 10 bases not matched to a gene. The CDR3 nucleotides are TGCAGTGCTAGTGCCCCGGGACAGGGAAGGGATACGCAGTATTTT. This encodes CSASAPGQGRDTQYF.

This chain connects TRBV28 to TRBJ1-2; 8 positions agree with TRBD1. The CDR3 length is 16 residues. Germline-derived CDR1 and CDR2 are MDHEN and SYDVKM. V lost 1 base to trimming and J lost 7 bases; unmatched junction nucleotides: 11. DNA for the CDR3: TGTGCCAGCAGTTTATACTCCGGACAGGGTGCCCCTGGCTACACCTTC. It translates to CASSLYSGQGAPGYTF.

This clonotype came up once. The junction differs from germline at one of its ends, possibly a read error. V and J are TRBV24-1 and TRBJ2-1, with D tentatively TRBD2 (5 bases). Per germline, CDR1 KGHDR and CDR2 SFDVKD. This CDR3 has 14 amino acids. CDR3 residues: CATSDPTGNNERFF. The CDR3 region has the DNA TGTGCCACCAGTGACCCGACCGGGAACAATGAGCGGTTCTTC.

This clonotype was picked up a small number of times. The V gene is TRBV12-3 or TRBV12-4, the J gene TRBJ2-7; D gene ambiguous. Trimming took off 1 base at V and 5 bases at J, with 9 bases between the two ends. CDR3 size: 13 residues. The CDR3 is CASSLVGIHEQYF. In nucleotides, the CDR3 is TGTGCCAGCAGTTTAGTAGGAATCCACGAGCAGTACTTC.

The gene calls are TRBV6-4 and TRBJ2-5; 10 bases are a match to TRBD1. The J call may be in error: the DNA end matches TRBJ2-7 better. The germline V gene encodes CDR1 MRHNA and CDR2 SNTAGT. This CDR3 is 12 amino acids long. DNA of the CDR3: TGTGCCATTTGGACAGGGGGCTACGAGCAGTACTTC. It is translated as CAIWTGGYEQYF.

This clonotype was picked up a small number of times. This chain connects TRBV5-1 to TRBJ2-6; possibly TRBD1 for D (5 bases). The V gene lost 3 bases and the J gene lost 1 base, with 8 bases spanning the gap. The CDR3 contains 15 residues. Germline-derived CDR1 and CDR2 are SGHRS and YFSETQ. CDR3 sequence (DNA): TGCGCCAGCAGCTCGACAGTGTCTGGGGCCAACGTCCTGACTTTC. It specifies CASSSTVSGANVLTF. Looking up the rest from reference TRBV5-1 and TRBJ2-6 gives the full variable domain: KAGVTQTPRYLIKTRGQQVTLSCSPISGHRSVSWYQQTPGQGLQFLFEYFSETQRNKGNFPGRFSGRQFSNSRSEMNVSTLELGDSALYLCASSSTVSGANVLTFGAGSRLTVL.